These 26 T cell receptor beta chains came from one sample sequenced in a study of T cell responses to AZD1222 COVID-19 vaccine. Method: immunoSEQ multiplex PCR; TCRdb's copy keeps in-frame clones and lacks some. This table holds tens of thousands of clones, 85% to 90% found once. The sample was peripheral blood, taken 28 days after the second AZD1222 dose. These TCRs come from an adult who received the AZD1222 COVID-19 vaccine.

The CDR3 DNA reads TGTGCCAGCAGCCTAGGGACAGGGGTAAATCAGCCCCAGCATTTT. Translating it yields CASSLGTGVNQPQHF. This chain uses TRBV3-1 (or the pseudogene TRBV3-2) with TRBJ1-5, with 10 bases identical to TRBD1. Germline assignment: CDR1 LGHDT and CDR2 YNNKEL (reference sequence). The CDR3 totals 15 residues. V trimming: 4 bases; J trimming: 4 bases; junction bases outside the gene matches: 4.

The chain is built from TRBV3-1 (or the pseudogene TRBV3-2) and TRBJ2-7; 7 nucleotides align to TRBD2. The CDR3 is 15 residues long. Germline CDR1 LGHDT, CDR2 YNNKEL (reference sequence). J was trimmed by 0 bases and V by 4 bases; bases with no gene match: 6. The DNA for the CDR3 is TGTGCCAGCAGCCCCGGATCTAGCGGCTCCTACGAGCAGTACTTC. This codes for CASSPGSSGSYEQYF.

This chain uses TRBV2 with TRBJ2-4, with a possible D match to TRBD1 (5 bases). V lost 7 bases, J lost 0 bases, and 10 bases lay in between. The CDR3 totals 14 residues. CDR1 is SNHLY and CDR2 is FYNNEI in the germline V gene. The CDR3: CASMKGLAKNIQYF. The CDR3 DNA is TGTGCCAGCATGAAGGGGTTAGCCAAAAACATTCAGTACTTC.

The CDR3 region has the DNA TGTGCCAGCAGCCAAGTGGTGGGGTTTCCCTCCTACGAGCAGTACTTC. This translates into CASSQVVGFPSYEQYF. The V and J genes are TRBV3-1 (or the pseudogene TRBV3-2) and TRBJ2-7; D gene unclear. Germline V gene data show CDR1 as LGHDT and CDR2 as YNNKEL (reference sequence). The CDR3 totals 16 residues. V lost 1 base and J lost 0, with 13 bases in between.

This chain links TRBV14 with TRBJ2-1; tentatively, D is TRBD1 (7 bases). The CDR3 spans 15 residues. The germline CDR1 and CDR2 sequences are SGHDN and FVKESK. With 6 bases removed from V and 1 base from J, the gap between germline ends came to 13 bases. Here the CDR3 DNA reads TGTGCCAGCAGGGGCAGGGGGGCATCCTACAATGAGCAGTTCTTC. As protein: CASRGRGASYNEQFF. Supplemented by reference TRBV14 and TRBJ2-1, the full variable domain reads EAGVTQFPSHSVIEKGQTVTLRCDPISGHDNLYWYRRVMGKEIKFLLHFVKESKQDESGMPNNRFLAERTGGTYSTLKVQPAELEDSGVYFCASRGRGASYNEQFFGPGTRLTVL.

V gene TRBV7-3 combines with J gene TRBJ2-2; either TRBD1 or TRBD2 may fit D (5 bases each). The CDR3 consists of 21 residues. CDR1 SGHTA and CDR2 FQGTGA come from the germline V gene. V was pared by 0 bases and J by 4 bases, with 27 bases between. This chain's CDR3 is CASSLTRWDQPDGGFTGELFF. The CDR3, as DNA: TGTGCCAGCAGCTTAACCCGATGGGACCAACCTGATGGGGGTTTCACCGGGGAGCTGTTTTTT.

The chain is built from TRBV7-9 and TRBJ1-1; D is perhaps TRBD1 (5 bases). CDR1 and CDR2 from the germline V gene are SEHNR and FQNEAQ (reference sequence). This CDR3 comprises 15 residues. V dropped 4 bases and J dropped 2 bases, with 14 bases sitting between them. The CDR3 DNA reads as TGTGCCAGCAGCTCCCGGGTTGGGGGAAACACTGAAGCTTTCTTT. Protein: CASSSRVGGNTEAFF.

The chain is built from TRBV7-9 and TRBJ2-5, with 8 bases aligning to TRBD1. The CDR3 covers 15 residues. V gave up 5 bases and J gave up 4 bases; unmatched junction bases: 9. CDR1 is SEHNR, CDR2 FQNEAQ, per germline (reference sequence). The chain's CDR3 is CASSARTGNLETQYF. For the CDR3, the DNA is TGTGCCAGCAGCGCCAGGACAGGGAACCTAGAGACCCAGTACTTC.

The CDR3: CASNFDGDTQYF. CDR3 DNA sequence: TGTGCCAGCAACTTCGATGGGGATACGCAGTATTTT. J is TRBJ2-3 and V is TRBV2; no definite D call. The CDR3 spans 12 residues. V gave up 7 bases and J gave up 6 bases, with 11 bases separating them. Germline V gene lookup returns CDR1 SNHLY and CDR2 FYNNEI.

This clone was seen just once. V is TRBV7-8 and J is TRBJ2-3; 10 positions match TRBD2. CDR1 is SGHVS, CDR2 FQNEAQ, per germline. The CDR3 loop spans 16 amino acids. J gave up 6 bases and V 2 bases, and 8 bases lay outside the gene matches. The CDR3 reads CASSLRLAGGPDTQYF. In DNA, the CDR3 is TGTGCCAGCAGCTTACGACTAGCGGGCGGCCCGGATACGCAGTATTTT.

This chain connects TRBV7-9 to TRBJ1-5; D is perhaps TRBD1 (6 bases). This CDR3 contains 16 residues. Germline-derived CDR1 and CDR2 are SEHNR and FQNEAQ (reference sequence). Trimming took off 1 base at V and 4 bases at J, with 14 bases between the two ends. DNA for the CDR3: TGTGCCAGCAGCTTAGGAATGTCGGACAGAAATCAGCCCCAGCATTTT. Translation: CASSLGMSDRNQPQHF.

The chain couples TRBV19 to TRBJ1-1; 7 bases agree with TRBD1. Losses at the gene ends were 3 bases for V and 1 base for J; bases not matched to a gene: 11. Germline V gives CDR1 LNHDA, CDR2 SQIVND (reference sequence). The CDR3 extends over 17 amino acids. CDR3 DNA sequence: TGTGCCAGTAGTATTCTTCTGAAGGGGGCTACGAACACTGAAGCTTTCTTT. This codes for CASSILLKGATNTEAFF.

The rearrangement joins TRBV28 to TRBJ2-7; 8 bases are a match to TRBD1. V trimming: 2 bases; J trimming: 3 bases; junction bases outside the gene matches: 9. Germline V CDR1 and CDR2: MDHEN, SYDVKM. This CDR3 has 16 residues. The chain's CDR3 is CASSLGTGAQGYEQYF. The CDR3 DNA sequence: TGTGCCAGCAGTTTAGGGACAGGCGCTCAAGGCTACGAGCAGTACTTC.

The rearrangement joins TRBV28 to TRBJ1-1; the D gene is possibly TRBD1 (5 bases). Germline V gene data show CDR1 as MDHEN and CDR2 as SYDVKM. The V gene lost 4 bases and the J gene lost 0 bases, with 15 bases spanning the gap. The CDR3 is made up of 16 amino acids. Written as DNA, the CDR3 is TGTGCCAGCAGTTCCCGGGACGGAAACATGAACACTGAAGCTTTCTTT. Its protein is CASSSRDGNMNTEAFF.

The genes are TRBV6-5 and TRBJ1-2; 7 positions match TRBD1. The CDR3 is made up of 14 amino acids. CDR1 is MNHEY, CDR2 SVGAGI, per germline. The ends lost 6 bases at V and 3 bases at J; junction bases unmatched: 7. Here the CDR3 reads CASRDPGQYYGYTF. The CDR3 DNA reads TGTGCCAGCAGAGATCCGGGACAGTACTATGGCTACACCTTC.

The chain has TRBV5-1 and TRBJ1-2; 11 bases map to TRBD1. CDR3 length: 16 residues. The ends lost 0 bases at V and 8 bases at J; junction bases unmatched: 9. Germline-derived CDR1 and CDR2 are SGHRS and YFSETQ. The CDR3 spells CASSLVTFGTGGGYTF. CDR3 nucleotide sequence: TGCGCCAGCAGCTTGGTTACTTTCGGGACAGGGGGAGGCTACACCTTC. The whole variable domain, remainder taken from reference TRBV5-1 and TRBJ1-2, is KAGVTQTPRYLIKTRGQQVTLSCSPISGHRSVSWYQQTPGQGLQFLFEYFSETQRNKGNFPGRFSGRQFSNSRSEMNVSTLELGDSALYLCASSLVTFGTGGGYTFGSGTRLTVV.

This clone was picked up a small number of times. The rearrangement joins TRBV7-9 to TRBJ2-7; 11 bases match TRBD1. J gave up 4 bases and V 6 bases, and 8 bases lay outside the gene matches. The CDR3 contains 15 residues. Germline V gives CDR1 SEHNR, CDR2 FQNEAQ (reference sequence). CDR3 DNA: TGTGCCAGCAGTATCCGGGACAGGGGGTTATACGAGCAGTACTTC. As protein: CASSIRDRGLYEQYF.

The V and J genes are TRBV6-1 and TRBJ2-7, with D hard to call. The CDR3 covers 13 residues. V lost 1 base to trimming and J lost 4 bases, with 8 bases between them. Germline lookup yields CDR1 MNHNS and CDR2 SASEGT. The CDR3 region is CASSEEDPYEQYF. CDR3 DNA sequence: TGTGCCAGCAGTGAAGAGGATCCGTACGAGCAGTACTTC.

This CDR3 reads CASSLNLVSETQYF. The CDR3 bases are TGTGCCAGCAGCTTAAACCTAGTATCCGAGACCCAGTACTTC. The chain joins TRBV9 to TRBJ2-5; D is ambiguous. The CDR3 covers 14 residues. Per germline, CDR1 SGDLS and CDR2 YYNGEE. Trimming took off 4 bases at V and 5 bases at J, with 15 bases between the two ends.

The chain has TRBV11-1 and TRBJ2-6; D gene unclear. Trimming shortened V by 4 bases and J by 0 bases, and 7 bases separated the two germline ends. The CDR3 has 15 residues. The V gene's germline CDR1 is SGHAT and CDR2 FQDESV (reference sequence). The CDR3 region is CASSSRASGANVLTF. The DNA for the CDR3 is TGTGCCAGCAGCTCGCGCGCCTCTGGGGCCAACGTCCTGACTTTC.

The sample holds one count of this clone. V and J are TRBV7-3 and TRBJ2-2, with TRBD1 identical over 9 bases. V lost 4 bases and J lost 3; bases outside the gene matches: 3. The CDR3 has 15 amino acids. Germline-derived CDR1 and CDR2 are SGHTA and FQGTGA. CDR3 sequence: CASSSGQGYTGELFF. Here the CDR3 DNA reads TGTGCCAGCAGCTCGGGACAGGGATACACCGGGGAGCTGTTTTTT.

The gene calls are TRBV5-1 and TRBJ2-7; D call uncertain. CDR1 and CDR2 (germline): SGHRS, YFSETQ. V gave up 0 bases and J gave up 4 bases, with 8 bases separating them. The CDR3 extends over 13 amino acids. The DNA of the CDR3 is TGCGCCAGCAGCTTGGGTGGCAGATACGAGCAGTACTTC. Amino acids: CASSLGGRYEQYF.

J is TRBJ2-2 and V is TRBV5-1; TRBD2 is a possible D gene (6 bases). The germline V and J ends were trimmed by 4 bases and 13 bases, with 20 bases remaining between them. Germline CDR1 SGHRS, CDR2 YFSETQ. The CDR3 has 14 residues. CDR3 sequence (DNA): TGCGCCAGCAGCCGGGGGAGTTTGGACCGGGGGCTGTTTTTT. Its protein product is CASSRGSLDRGLFF.

This rearrangement joins TRBV24-1 to TRBJ1-1; no definite D call. CDR1 is KGHDR, CDR2 SFDVKD, per germline. The CDR3 is made up of 11 amino acids. V was shortened by 3 bases and J by 9 bases, with 7 bases between the two germline ends. The CDR3 region has the DNA TGTGCCACCAGTGATGCAGGACAAGCTTTCTTT. It yields the protein CATSDAGQAFF.

J is TRBJ1-4 and V is TRBV5-1, with 7 positions matching TRBD1. This CDR3 is 15 amino acids long. V shed 4 bases, J shed 3 bases, and the junction held 6 bases outside the gene matches. CDR1 SGHRS and CDR2 YFSETQ come from the germline V gene. Here the CDR3 reads CASSPIGQANEKLFF. The DNA for the CDR3 is TGCGCCAGCAGCCCTATAGGACAGGCTAATGAAAAACTGTTTTTT.

The chain recombines TRBV24-1 with TRBJ2-7, with 7 bases aligning to TRBD1. Germline loops: CDR1 KGHDR, CDR2 SFDVKD. The V gene end was trimmed by 4 bases and the J gene end by 1 base; junction bases not matched to a gene: 0. The CDR3 spans 13 residues. Here the CDR3 reads CATSEQGSYEQYF. The CDR3 DNA reads TGTGCCACCAGTGAACAGGGGTCCTACGAGCAGTACTTC.